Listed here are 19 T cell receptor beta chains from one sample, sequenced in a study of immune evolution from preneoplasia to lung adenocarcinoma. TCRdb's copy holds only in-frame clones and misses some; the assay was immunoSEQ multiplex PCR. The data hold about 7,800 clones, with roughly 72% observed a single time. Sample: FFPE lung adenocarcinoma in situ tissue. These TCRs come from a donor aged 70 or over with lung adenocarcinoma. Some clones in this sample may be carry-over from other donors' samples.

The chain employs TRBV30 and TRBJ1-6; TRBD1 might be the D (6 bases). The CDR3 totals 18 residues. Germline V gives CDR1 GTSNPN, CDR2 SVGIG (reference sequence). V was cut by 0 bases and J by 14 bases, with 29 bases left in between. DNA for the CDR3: TGTGCCTGGAGTGTAGTAAGGGGCAGGACAGCTAGTAGAGGGACCCTCCACTTT. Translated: CAWSVVRGRTASRGTLHF.

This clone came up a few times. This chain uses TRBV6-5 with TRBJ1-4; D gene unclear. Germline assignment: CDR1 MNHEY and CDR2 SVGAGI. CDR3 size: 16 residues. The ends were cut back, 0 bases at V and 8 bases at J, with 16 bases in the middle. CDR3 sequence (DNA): TGTGCCAGCAGTTACTCGGCCCCCCCAATGGACGAAAAACTGTTTTTT. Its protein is CASSYSAPPMDEKLFF.

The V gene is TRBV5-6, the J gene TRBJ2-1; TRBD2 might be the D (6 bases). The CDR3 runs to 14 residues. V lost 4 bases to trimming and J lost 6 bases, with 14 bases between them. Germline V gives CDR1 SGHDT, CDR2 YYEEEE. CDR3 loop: CASSLFEEGNEQFF. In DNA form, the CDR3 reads TGTGCCAGCAGCCTTTTTGAGGAGGGCAATGAGCAGTTCTTC.

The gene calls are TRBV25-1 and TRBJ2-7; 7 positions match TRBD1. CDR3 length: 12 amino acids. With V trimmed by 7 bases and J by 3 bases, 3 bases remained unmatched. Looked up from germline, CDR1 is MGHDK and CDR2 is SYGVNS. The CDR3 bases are TGTGCCAGCACGGGACAGTTCTACGAGCAGTACTTC. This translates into CASTGQFYEQYF.

CDR3 bases: TGTGCCAGCAGCTGGGGTGAAGCCACGAGGACTGAAGCTTTCTTT. Amino acids: CASSWGEATRTEAFF. The chain recombines TRBV7-9 with TRBJ1-1; no definite D call. Deletions cut 4 bases from V and 5 bases from J, with 17 bases between. The CDR3 is made up of 15 amino acids. From germline, CDR1 is SEHNR and CDR2 FQNEAQ (reference sequence).

The CDR3 DNA reads as TGCAGTGCTACCCCCCACACTGAAGCTTTCTTT. It is translated as CSATPHTEAFF. The chain carries TRBV20-1 and TRBJ1-1; D not certain. CDR1 is DFQATT, CDR2 SNEGSKA, per germline (reference sequence). V was shortened by 4 bases and J by 3 bases, with 6 bases between the two germline ends. The CDR3 has 11 amino acids.

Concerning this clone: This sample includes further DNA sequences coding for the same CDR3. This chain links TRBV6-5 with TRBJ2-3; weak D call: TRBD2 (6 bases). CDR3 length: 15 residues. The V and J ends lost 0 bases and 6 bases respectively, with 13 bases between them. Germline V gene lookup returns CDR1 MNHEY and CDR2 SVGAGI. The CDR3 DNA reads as TGTGCCAGCAGTTACTCGGGGGGACTGGGGGATACGCAGTATTTT. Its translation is CASSYSGGLGDTQYF.

CDR3 protein: CASSPAAGIYQPQHF. The CDR3 coding sequence is TGTGCCAGCTCACCAGCCGCCGGGATCTATCAGCCCCAGCATTTT. The chain is built from TRBV18 and TRBJ1-5; D uncertain. V was pared by 2 bases and J by 5 bases, with 13 bases between. CDR3 size: 15 residues. Germline values: CDR1 KGHSH, CDR2 LQKENI.

The CDR3 loop reads CTSSQDRGREYEQYF. CDR3 bases: TGCACCAGCAGCCAAGATCGGGGCAGGGAGTACGAGCAGTACTTC. The J gene is TRBJ2-7, the V gene TRBV1. TRBV1 is deemed a pseudogene. This CDR3 has 15 residues.

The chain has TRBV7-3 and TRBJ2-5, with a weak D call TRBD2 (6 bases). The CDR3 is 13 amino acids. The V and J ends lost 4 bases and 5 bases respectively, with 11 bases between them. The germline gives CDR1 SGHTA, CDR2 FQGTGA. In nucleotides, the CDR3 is TGTGCCAGCAGCTCCGATGCGGGGGAGACCCAGTACTTC. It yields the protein CASSSDAGETQYF.

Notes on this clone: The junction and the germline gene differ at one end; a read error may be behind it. CDR3 bases: TGTGCCAGTAGCTTAGCGGTTGAGCAGTTCTTC. The encoded protein is CASSLAVEQFF. V is TRBV7-2 and J is TRBJ2-1; tentatively, D is TRBD2 (6 bases). Germline V lookup: CDR1 SGHTA, CDR2 FQGNSA. CDR3 length equals 11 residues.

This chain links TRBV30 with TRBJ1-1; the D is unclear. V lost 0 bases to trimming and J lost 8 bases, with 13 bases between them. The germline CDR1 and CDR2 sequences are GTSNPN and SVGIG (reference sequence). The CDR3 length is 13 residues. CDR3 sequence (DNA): TGTGCCTGGAGTGTACACAGCCAGGCAGAAGCTTTCTTT. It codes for CAWSVHSQAEAFF.

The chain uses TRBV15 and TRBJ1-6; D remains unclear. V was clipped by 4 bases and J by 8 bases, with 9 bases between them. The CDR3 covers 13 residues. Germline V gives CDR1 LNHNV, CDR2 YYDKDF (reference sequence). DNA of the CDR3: TGTGCCACCAGCAAGGGTAGCGATTCACCCCTCCACTTT. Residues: CATSKGSDSPLHF.

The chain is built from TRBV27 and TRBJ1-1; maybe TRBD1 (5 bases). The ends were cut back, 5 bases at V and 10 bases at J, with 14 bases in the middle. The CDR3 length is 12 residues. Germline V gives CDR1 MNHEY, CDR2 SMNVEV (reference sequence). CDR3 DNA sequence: TGTGCCAGCAGTGGGGCTGTGGTCGGAGCTTTCTTT. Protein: CASSGAVVGAFF.

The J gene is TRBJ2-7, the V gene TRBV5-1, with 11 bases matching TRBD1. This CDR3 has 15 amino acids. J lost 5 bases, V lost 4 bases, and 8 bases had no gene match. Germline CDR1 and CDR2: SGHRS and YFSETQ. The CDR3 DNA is TGCGCCAGCAGCATCCCGGGACAGGGGGGGAACGAGCAGTACTTC. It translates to CASSIPGQGGNEQYF.

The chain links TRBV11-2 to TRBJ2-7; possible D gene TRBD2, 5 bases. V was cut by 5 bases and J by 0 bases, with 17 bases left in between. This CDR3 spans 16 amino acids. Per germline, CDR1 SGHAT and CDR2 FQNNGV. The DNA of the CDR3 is TGTGCCAGCAGCCCGAGGGCTAGGCGATTCTCCTACGAGCAGTACTTC. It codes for CASSPRARRFSYEQYF.

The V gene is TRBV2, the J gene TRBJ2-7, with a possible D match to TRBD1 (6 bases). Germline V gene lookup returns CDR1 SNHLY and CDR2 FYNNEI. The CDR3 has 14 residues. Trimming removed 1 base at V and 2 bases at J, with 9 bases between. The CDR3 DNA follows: TGTGCCAGCAGTGAAGACCGGGACACCTACGAGCAGTACTTC. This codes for CASSEDRDTYEQYF.

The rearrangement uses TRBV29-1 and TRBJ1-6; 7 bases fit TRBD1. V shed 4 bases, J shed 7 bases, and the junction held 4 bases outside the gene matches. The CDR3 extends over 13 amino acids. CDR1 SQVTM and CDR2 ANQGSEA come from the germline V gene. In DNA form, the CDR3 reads TGCAGCGTTGGACAGGGTGGCAATTCACCCCTCCACTTT. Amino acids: CSVGQGGNSPLHF.

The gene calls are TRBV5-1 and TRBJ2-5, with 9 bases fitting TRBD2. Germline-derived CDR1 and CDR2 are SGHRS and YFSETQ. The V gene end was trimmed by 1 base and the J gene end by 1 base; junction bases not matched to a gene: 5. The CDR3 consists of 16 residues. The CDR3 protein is CASSLSSSGAQETQYF. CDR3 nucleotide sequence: TGCGCCAGCAGCTTGTCGTCTAGCGGGGCCCAAGAGACCCAGTACTTC.